This TCR beta chain stems from a study of T-cell memory formation after mild COVID-19. Study-wide context: TCR clusters mostly belonged to single donors.

Notes on the study in general: Shrinking CD4+ clones resided mostly in CM and EM, and CD8+ ones in EMRA. Balance between CD4 and CD8 was seen in clones contracting day 15 to 85, and a CD4+ lean was seen in later expanders. Memory sampled before infection contained some responding clones, suggesting cross-reactive memory joined.

In this sample, this clonotype turned up many times. Its matching antigen is unknown. This CDR3 contains 15 residues. The trim removed 3 bases at V and 1 base at J, leaving 4 bases unmatched. TCRdb redid the calling of the 5' RACE reads with MiXCR, one entry per CDR3 protein. The table records almost 250,000 distinct CDR3 sequences, 15% to 19% of them present only once. The sample was PBMCs or a T cell subset sorted from them (not recorded which). The V gene is TRBV12-3 or TRBV12-4, the J gene TRBJ1-1; TRBD1 matches at 8 bases. This clonotype originated in an adult woman who had mild COVID-19 (a few samples of this study predate the infection). Cell type and time point are not known. The CDR3 nucleotides are TGTGCCAGCAGTTTTACAGGGGGAGGGAACACTGAAGCTTTCTTT. Translation gives CASSFTGGGNTEAFF.